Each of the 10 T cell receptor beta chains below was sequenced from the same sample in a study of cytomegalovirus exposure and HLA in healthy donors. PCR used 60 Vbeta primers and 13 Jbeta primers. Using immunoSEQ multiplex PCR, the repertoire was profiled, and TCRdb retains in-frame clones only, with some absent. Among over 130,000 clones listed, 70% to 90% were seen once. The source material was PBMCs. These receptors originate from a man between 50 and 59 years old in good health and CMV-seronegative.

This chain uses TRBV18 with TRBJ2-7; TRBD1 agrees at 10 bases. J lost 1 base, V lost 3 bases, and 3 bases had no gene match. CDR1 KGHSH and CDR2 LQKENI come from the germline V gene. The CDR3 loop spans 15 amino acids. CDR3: CASSPGQGGSYEQYF. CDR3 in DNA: TGTGCCAGCTCACCTGGACAGGGGGGGTCCTACGAGCAGTACTTC.

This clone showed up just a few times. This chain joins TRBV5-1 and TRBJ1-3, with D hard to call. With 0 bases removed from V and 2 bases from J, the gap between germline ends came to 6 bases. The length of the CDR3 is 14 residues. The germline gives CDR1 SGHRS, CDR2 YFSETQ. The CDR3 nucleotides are TGCGCCAGCAGCTTGGGTGAGGCTGGAAACACCATATATTTT. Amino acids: CASSLGEAGNTIYF.

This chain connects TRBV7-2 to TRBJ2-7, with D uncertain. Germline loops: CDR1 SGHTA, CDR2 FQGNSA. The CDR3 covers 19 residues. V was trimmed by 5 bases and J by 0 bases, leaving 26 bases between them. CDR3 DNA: TGTGCCAGCAGCCCACAGATCAGCAGCCCGACCGCCTACTCCTACGAGCAGTACTTC. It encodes CASSPQISSPTAYSYEQYF. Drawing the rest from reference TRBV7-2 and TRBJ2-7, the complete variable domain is GAGVSQSPSNKVTEKGKDVELRCDPISGHTALYWYRQSLGQGLEFLIYFQGNSAPDKSGLPSDRFSAERTGGSVSTLTIQRTQQEDSAVYLCASSPQISSPTAYSYEQYFGPGTRLTVT.

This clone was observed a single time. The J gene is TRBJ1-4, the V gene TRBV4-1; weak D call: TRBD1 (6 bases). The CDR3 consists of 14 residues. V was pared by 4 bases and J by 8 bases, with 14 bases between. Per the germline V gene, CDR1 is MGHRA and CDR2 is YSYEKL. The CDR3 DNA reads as TGCGCCAGCAGCCCAGCCAGGACAGAAGAAAAACTGTTTTTT. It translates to CASSPARTEEKLFF.

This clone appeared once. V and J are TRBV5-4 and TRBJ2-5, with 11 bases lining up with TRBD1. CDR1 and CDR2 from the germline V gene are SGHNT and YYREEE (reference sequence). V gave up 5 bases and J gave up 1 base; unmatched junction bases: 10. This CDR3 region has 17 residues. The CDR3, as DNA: TGTGCCAGCAGTCCCGTTTCTGGACAGGGGGCCCAAGAGACCCAGTACTTC. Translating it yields CASSPVSGQGAQETQYF.

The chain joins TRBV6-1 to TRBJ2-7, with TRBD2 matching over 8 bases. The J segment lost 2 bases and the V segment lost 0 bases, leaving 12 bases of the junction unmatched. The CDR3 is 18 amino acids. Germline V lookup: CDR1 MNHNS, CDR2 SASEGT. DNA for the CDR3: TGTGCCAGCAGTGAAGCGCTTCCGGGACTAGGAAGAGCCTACGAGCAGTACTTC. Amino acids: CASSEALPGLGRAYEQYF.

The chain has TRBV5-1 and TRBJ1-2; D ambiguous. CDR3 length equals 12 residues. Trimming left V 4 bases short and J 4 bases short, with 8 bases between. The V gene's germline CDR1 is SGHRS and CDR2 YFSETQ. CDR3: CASSPVGYGYTF. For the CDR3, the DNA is TGCGCCAGCAGCCCAGTTGGCTATGGCTACACCTTC.

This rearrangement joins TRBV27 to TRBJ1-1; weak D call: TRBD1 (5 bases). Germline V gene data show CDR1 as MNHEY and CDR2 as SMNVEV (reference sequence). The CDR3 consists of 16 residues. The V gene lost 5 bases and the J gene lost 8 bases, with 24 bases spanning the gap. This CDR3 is CASSPFLTGRRFEAFF. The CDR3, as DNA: TGTGCCAGCAGTCCATTCCTCACAGGACGGAGATTCGAAGCTTTCTTT.

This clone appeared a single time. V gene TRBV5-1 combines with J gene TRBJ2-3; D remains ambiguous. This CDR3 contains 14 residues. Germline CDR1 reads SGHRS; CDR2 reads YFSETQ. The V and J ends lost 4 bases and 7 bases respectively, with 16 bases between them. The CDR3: CASSPVGSRNTQYF. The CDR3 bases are TGCGCCAGCAGCCCGGTCGGGTCCCGGAATACGCAGTATTTT.

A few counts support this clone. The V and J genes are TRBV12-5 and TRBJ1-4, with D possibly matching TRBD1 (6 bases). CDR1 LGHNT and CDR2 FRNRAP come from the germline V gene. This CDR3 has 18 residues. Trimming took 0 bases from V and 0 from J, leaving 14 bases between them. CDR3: CASGLVMGATPTNEKLFF. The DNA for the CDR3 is TGTGCTAGTGGTTTGGTAATGGGGGCCACACCAACTAATGAAAAACTGTTTTTT. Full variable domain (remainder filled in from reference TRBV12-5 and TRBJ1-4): DARVTQTPRHKVTEMGQEVTMRCQPILGHNTVFWYRQTMMQGLELLAYFRNRAPLDDSGMPKDRFSAEMPDATLATLKIQPSEPRDSAVYFCASGLVMGATPTNEKLFFGSGTQLSVL.